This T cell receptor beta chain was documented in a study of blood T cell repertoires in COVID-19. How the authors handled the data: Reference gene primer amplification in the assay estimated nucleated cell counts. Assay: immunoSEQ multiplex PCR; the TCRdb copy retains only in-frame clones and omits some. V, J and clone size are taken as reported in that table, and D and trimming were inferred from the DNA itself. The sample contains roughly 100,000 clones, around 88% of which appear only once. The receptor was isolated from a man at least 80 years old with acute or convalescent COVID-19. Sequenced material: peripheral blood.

The DNA for the CDR3 is TGCGCCAGCAGCTCCACCGGGACTAGCGGGAGTTACAATGAGCAGTTCTTC. It encodes CASSSTGTSGSYNEQFF. The chain combines TRBV5-1 with TRBJ2-1; 14 bases are a match to TRBD2. The CDR3 covers 17 residues. V lost 3 bases to trimming and J lost 4 bases; unmatched junction nucleotides: 6. Germline V gives CDR1 SGHRS, CDR2 YFSETQ.